This record covers a single TCR beta chain. The sample originates from a study of T cell responses to AZD1222 COVID-19 vaccine. The table came from immunoSEQ multiplex PCR; TCRdb's copy has only in-frame clones and leaves some out. The sample lists 150,000 to 200,000 clones, approximately 88% occurring once. The sample consisted of peripheral blood, taken on day 0 of AZD1222 vaccination. The sequence was obtained from an adult in good health.

CDR3 sequence: CASDRVRGYNEQFF. The CDR3 DNA sequence: TGTGCCAGCGACAGGGTCCGCGGGTACAATGAGCAGTTCTTC. V is TRBV27 and J is TRBJ2-1, with 7 bases matching TRBD1. Germline CDR1 is MNHEY and CDR2 is SMNVEV (reference sequence). The CDR3 has 14 amino acids. J lost 4 bases, V lost 8 bases, and 8 bases had no gene match.